This T cell receptor beta chain was identified in a study of PD-1 blockade in mismatch repair-deficient tumors. Clones were read by immunoSEQ multiplex PCR, and TCRdb kept only the in-frame ones, dropping some. The sample yields about 100,000 clones, 70% to 85% seen once. This CDR3 has 15 amino acids. CDR1 is SGHAT, CDR2 FQNNGV, per germline. V gave up 5 bases and J gave up 1 base, with 14 bases separating them. The TCR was taken from an adult with mismatch repair-deficient cancer. The chain couples TRBV11-2 to TRBJ2-5; D not certain. Sample: peripheral blood, taken around 8 months after starting pembrolizumab. The CDR3 DNA is TGTGCCAGCAGCGCCTTTGGCCGGGCCCAAGAGACCCAGTACTTC. It is translated as CASSAFGRAQETQYF.